The entry that follows covers one T cell receptor beta chain sequence. Its target is not known. This sample stems from a study of radiotherapy plus CTLA-4 blockade in lung cancer. Study in general: Objective responses occurred in about 17% of patients; 25% to 40% had disease control. Study observations and caveats: Blood saw expansion of tumor-derived TCR clones after radiotherapy plus ipilimumab. Early clone dynamics of blood T cells, plus interferon-beta, reportedly predicted response best.

Data came from immunoSEQ multiplex PCR; TCRdb stores just in-frame clones and leaves some out. The data hold tens of thousands of clones, with 73% observed a single time. V lost 8 bases and J lost 3, with 17 bases in between. Germline CDR1 is SNHLY and CDR2 is FYNNEI. This CDR3 is built from 14 residues. The sequence was obtained from a human donor with non-small cell lung cancer who had a complete response to radiotherapy plus ipilimumab. This specimen was peripheral blood, taken from a patient treated with radiotherapy plus ipilimumab. V is TRBV2 and J is TRBJ2-7, with TRBD2 as a possible D gene (6 bases). CDR3 loop: CASRGGAGFYEQYF. The CDR3 DNA reads as TGTGCCAGCCGCGGCGGGGCCGGGTTCTACGAGCAGTACTTC.